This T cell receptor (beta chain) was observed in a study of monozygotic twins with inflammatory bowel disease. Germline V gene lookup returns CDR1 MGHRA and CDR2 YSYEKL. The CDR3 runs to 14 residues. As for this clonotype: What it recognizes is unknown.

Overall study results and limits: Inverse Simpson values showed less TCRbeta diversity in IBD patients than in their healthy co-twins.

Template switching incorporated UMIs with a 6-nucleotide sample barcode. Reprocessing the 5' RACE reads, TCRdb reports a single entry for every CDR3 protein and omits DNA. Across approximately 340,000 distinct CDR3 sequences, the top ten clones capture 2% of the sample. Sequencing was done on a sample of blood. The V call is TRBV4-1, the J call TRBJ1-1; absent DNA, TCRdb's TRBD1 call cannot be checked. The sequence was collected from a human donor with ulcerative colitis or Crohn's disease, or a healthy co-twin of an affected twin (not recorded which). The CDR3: CASSSSITGTEAFF.